The rows below give T cell receptor beta chains drawn from one sample of a study of OX40 agonist ivuxolimab in advanced cancers. Measured with immunoSEQ multiplex PCR; TCRdb has only the in-frame clones, and not every one. The sample comprises some 68,000 clones, 85% to 90% of which are singletons, and roughly 10% rests with the top ten. The sample in question was CD4+ or CD8+ T cells sorted from blood, obtained in a trial of the OX40 agonist ivuxolimab. The receptors originated from an adult with an advanced solid tumor such as melanoma, head and neck, liver or kidney cancer. Each CDR3 is given without its conserved first and last residue.

length,J,V,CDR3
12,TRBJ2-2,TRBV28,ASSLYFGTGELF
15,TRBJ2-3,TRBV11-2,ASSLMVLLPNPDTQY
12,TRBJ2-5,TRBV2,ASSQGAVQETQY
12,TRBJ2-5,TRBV19,ASSTLGTAETQY
9,TRBJ2-7,TRBV23-1,ASSQTLEQY
12,TRBJ2-3,TRBV5-6,ASSLEPESDTQY
13,TRBJ2-2,TRBV5-4,ASSSGGQYTGELF
12,TRBJ2-3,TRBV11-2,ATTGIEITDTQY
10,TRBJ2-1,TRBV28,ASSFSGREQF
13,TRBJ1-1,TRBV6-5,ASSYSGKRNTEAF
12,TRBJ2-2,TRBV28,ASTRGVDTGELF
14,TRBJ1-1,TRBV5-1,ASSSLSTGISTEAF
14,TRBJ1-6,TRBV7-9,ASSLAGGLQNSPLH
13,TRBJ1-6,TRBV25-1,ASRGVGNLNSPLH
12,TRBJ2-4,TRBV4-1,ASSQVVAGARPD
13,TRBJ1-2,TRBV7-9,ASSTWTGSNYGYT
11,TRBJ2-1,TRBV11-3,ASSNGLEAEQF
11,TRBJ2-7,TRBV28,ASSLLDRGEQY
11,TRBJ2-5,TRBV5-1,ASSLVGEETQY
12,TRBJ1-2,TRBV9,ASSVQGANYGYT
13,TRBJ1-2,TRBV5-5,ASSSTPGTVYGYT
13,TRBJ2-7,TRBV11-2,ASSPSGDRSYEQY
11,TRBJ2-2,TRBV5-4,ASSLVGTGELF
12,TRBJ2-7,TRBV6-6,ASTWDIRGREQY
11,TRBJ2-5,TRBV11-3,ASSTGFQETQY
15,TRBJ2-2,TRBV5-1,ASSLFTGGANTGELF
12,TRBJ1-4,TRBV5-1,ASGDRGLSEKLF
12,TRBJ1-4,TRBV5-1,ASSVQGSDEKLF
12,TRBJ1-4,TRBV27,ASSSWTGGEKLF
13,TRBJ2-7,TRBV7-8,ASSVRTGVSYGQY
13,TRBJ1-1,TRBV7-2,ASSLVGQGEGEAF
13,TRBJ2-5,TRBV28,ASSSGTGGQETQY
14,TRBJ2-5,TRBV13,ASSPRLAGYQETQY
13,TRBJ2-7,TRBV7-2,ASSLVQGDPYEQY
13,TRBJ2-1,TRBV4-2,ASSQVSPPSGEQF
13,TRBJ1-5,TRBV19,ASSIVAHSNQPQH
13,TRBJ2-3,TRBV29-1,SAAARDLTTDTQY
12,TRBJ2-4,TRBV5-1,ASSVLAGGNIQY
12,TRBJ2-7,TRBV29-1,SGGPGTGGGEQY
12,TRBJ1-4,TRBV15,ATSRSSTNEKLF
11,TRBJ2-5,TRBV10-3,AISGADQETQY
12,TRBJ1-2,TRBV7-2,ASSRKTGGYGYT
17,TRBJ2-1,TRBV27,ASSLSIPGLAIRRNEQF
14,TRBJ2-3,TRBV5-8,ASSPRTGGGTDTQY
9,TRBJ2-7,TRBV7-2,ASSASYEQY
14,TRBJ1-5,TRBV28,ASSLGGGGLNWPQH
16,TRBJ2-1,TRBV4-1,ASSQGGLAGGPVYEQF
16,TRBJ2-3,TRBV28,ASSLYLAGSASTDTQY
12,TRBJ2-7,TRBV5-8,ASSRTGSSYEQY
12,TRBJ1-4,TRBV5-5,ASTAVGLGEKLF
12,TRBJ2-7,TRBV28,ASSLILAGGPMY
9,TRBJ2-3,TRBV6-5,ASSYPPAQY
12,TRBJ1-5,TRBV19,ASSIRDRNQPQH
12,TRBJ2-3,TRBV13,ASSLRGGGDTQY
13,TRBJ1-1,TRBV9,ASSGRGTANTEAF
14,TRBJ1-5,TRBV11-2,ASSLGRLGTNQPQH